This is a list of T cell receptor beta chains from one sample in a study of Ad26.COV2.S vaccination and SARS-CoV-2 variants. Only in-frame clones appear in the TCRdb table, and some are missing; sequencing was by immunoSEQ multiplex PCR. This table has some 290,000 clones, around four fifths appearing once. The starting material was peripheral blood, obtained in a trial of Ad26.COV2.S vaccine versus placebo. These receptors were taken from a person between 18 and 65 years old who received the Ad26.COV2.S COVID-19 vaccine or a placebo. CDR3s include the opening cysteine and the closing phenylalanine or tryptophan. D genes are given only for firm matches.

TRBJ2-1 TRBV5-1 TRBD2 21 CASSLVGRLAVTQRFANEQFF
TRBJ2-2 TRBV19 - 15 CASSIGGPDTGELFF
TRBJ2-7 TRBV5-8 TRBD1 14 CASSLETGGYEQYF
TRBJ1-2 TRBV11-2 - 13 CASSATGLNGYTF
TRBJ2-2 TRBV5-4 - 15 CASSLAGTRTGELFF
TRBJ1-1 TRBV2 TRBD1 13 CASWTGRTTEAFF
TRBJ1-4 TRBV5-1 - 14 CASSLSSGYEKLFF
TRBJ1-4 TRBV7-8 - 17 CASSQRGGRTTNEKLFF
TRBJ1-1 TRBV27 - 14 CASSLARGQGEAFF
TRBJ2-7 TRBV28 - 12 CASSDVPYEQYF
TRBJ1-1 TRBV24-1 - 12 CAAKDRNTEAFF
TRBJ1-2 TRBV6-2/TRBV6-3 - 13 CASSAQGDYGYTF
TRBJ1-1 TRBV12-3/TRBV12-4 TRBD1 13 CASSPDRGLEAFF
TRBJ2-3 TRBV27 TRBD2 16 CASSLWRGGSADTQYF
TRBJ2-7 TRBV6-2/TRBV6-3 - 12 CASSYSRYEQYF
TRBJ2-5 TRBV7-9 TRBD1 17 CASSFPRTGYDVETQYF
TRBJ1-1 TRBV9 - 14 CASSVAPLKGEAFF
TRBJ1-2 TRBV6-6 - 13 CASSYGYDYGYTF
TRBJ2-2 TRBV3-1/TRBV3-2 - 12 CASSQNTGELFF
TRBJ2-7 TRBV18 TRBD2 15 CASSRGLALTYEQYF
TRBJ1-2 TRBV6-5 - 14 CASSYRAGPYGYTF
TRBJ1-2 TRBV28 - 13 CASSLRDMDGYTF
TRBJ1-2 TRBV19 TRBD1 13 CASSKGQHYGYTF
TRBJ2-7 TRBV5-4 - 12 CASSLGAYEQYF
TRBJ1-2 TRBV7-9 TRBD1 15 CASSSWDRADYGYTF
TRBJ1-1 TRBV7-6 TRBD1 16 CASRERQGEVDTEAFF
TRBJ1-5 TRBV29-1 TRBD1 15 CSVVGQGDSNQPQHF
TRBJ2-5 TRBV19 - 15 CASQSAVGDQETQYF
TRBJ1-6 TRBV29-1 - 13 CSGKQDDNSPLHF
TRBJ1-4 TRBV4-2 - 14 CASSQEHRNEKLFF
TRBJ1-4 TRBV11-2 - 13 CASSRALNEKLFF
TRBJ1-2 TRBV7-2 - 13 CASSSFGRYGYTF
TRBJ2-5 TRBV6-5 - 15 CASRTDTFPQETQYF
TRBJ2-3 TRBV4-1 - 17 CASSQDWLGGKGDTQYF
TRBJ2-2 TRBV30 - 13 CAWSRTGNGELFF
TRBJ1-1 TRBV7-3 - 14 CASSLEGLSTEAFF
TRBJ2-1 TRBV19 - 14 CASKGTRFYNEQFF
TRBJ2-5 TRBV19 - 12 CASSHDQETQYF
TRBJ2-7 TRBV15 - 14 CATSSWREGYEQYF
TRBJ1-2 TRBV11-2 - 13 CASSFRDWDGYTF
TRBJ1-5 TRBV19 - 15 CASSMSLNSNQPQHF
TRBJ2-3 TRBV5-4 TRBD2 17 CASSRLAGTFLSDTQYF
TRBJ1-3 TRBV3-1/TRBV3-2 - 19 CASSQVPAYSPSSGNTIYF
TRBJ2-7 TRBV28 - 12 CASSLAGDEQYF
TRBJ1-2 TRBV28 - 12 CASTSGGYGYTF
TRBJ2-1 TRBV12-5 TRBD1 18 CASGLVTGTGGFGNEQFF
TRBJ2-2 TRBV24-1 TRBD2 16 CATSDLLAGNTGELFF
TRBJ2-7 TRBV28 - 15 CASSPSPDSSYEQYF
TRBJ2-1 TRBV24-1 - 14 CATSDFGGDSKQFF
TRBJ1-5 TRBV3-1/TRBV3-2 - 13 CASSQDRVQPQHF
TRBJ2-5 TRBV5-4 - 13 CASSFGNQETQYF
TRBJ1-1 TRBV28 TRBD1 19 CASSLLEFVPTNRGTEAFF
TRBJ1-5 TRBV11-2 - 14 CASSLAGQNQPQHF
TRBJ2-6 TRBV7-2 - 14 CASSPFSGANVLTF
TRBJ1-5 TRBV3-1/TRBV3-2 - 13 CASSQDGQQPQHF
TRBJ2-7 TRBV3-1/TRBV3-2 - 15 CASSQLRGARGEQYF
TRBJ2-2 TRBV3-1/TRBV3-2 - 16 CASSQAFGTNTGELFF
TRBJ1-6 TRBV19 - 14 CASSSPGVGSPLHF
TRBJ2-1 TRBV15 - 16 CATSREISGAYNEQFF
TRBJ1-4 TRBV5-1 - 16 CASSLGPGLGTEKLFF